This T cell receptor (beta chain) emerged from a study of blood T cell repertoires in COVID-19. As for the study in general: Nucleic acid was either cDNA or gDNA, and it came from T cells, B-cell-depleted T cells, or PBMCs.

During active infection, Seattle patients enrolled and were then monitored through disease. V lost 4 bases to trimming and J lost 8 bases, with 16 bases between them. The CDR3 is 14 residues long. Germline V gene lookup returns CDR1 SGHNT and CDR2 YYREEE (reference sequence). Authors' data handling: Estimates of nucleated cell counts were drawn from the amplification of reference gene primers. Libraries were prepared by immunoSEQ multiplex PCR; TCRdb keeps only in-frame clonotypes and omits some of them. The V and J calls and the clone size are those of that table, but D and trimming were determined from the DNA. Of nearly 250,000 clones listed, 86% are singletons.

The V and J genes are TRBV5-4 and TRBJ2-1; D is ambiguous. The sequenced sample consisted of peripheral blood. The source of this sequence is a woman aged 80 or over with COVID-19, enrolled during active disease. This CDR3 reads CASSLRSVQDEQFF. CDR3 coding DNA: TGTGCCAGCAGCCTGAGATCCGTCCAGGATGAGCAGTTCTTC.